This entry describes one TCR beta chain. This record comes from a study of T cell responses to AZD1222 COVID-19 vaccine. Assay used: immunoSEQ multiplex PCR; TCRdb lists only in-frame clones, some missing. The profile covers about 120,000 clones, with 85% to 95% appearing a single time and 2.5% to 3% taken by the ten largest. From germline, CDR1 is MNHEY and CDR2 SMNVEV (reference sequence). The CDR3 runs 15 residues. J was trimmed by 8 bases and V by 5 bases; bases with no gene match: 11. The V and J genes are TRBV27 and TRBJ1-2; 10 positions match TRBD1. The TCR originated in an adult in good health. The sample here was peripheral blood, taken on day 0 of AZD1222 vaccination. The CDR3 DNA follows: TGTGCCAGCAGTCTCCAGACAGGGGGCTTTGGGGGCTACACCTTC. Its protein is CASSLQTGGFGGYTF.